The 26 T cell receptor beta chains reported below all come from one sample, sequenced in a study of blood T cells in healthy people across ages. For the second PCR, which ran for roughly 7 to 11 cycles, a sample-barcoded 5' primer and a J-beta primer mix were used. A single record per CDR3 protein comes from TCRdb applying MiXCR to the 5' RACE reads. The table lists about 1.5 million distinct CDR3 sequences, approximately 42% of them singletons, with less than 8% in the top ten. Sequenced sample: blood. Every receptor here comes from a woman aged 18-29 years in good health.

This clonotype was recorded a few times. This chain uses TRBV6-5 with TRBJ1-1; a weak D match, TRBD1 (6 bases). V lost 5 bases and J lost 6, with 13 bases in between. This CDR3 has 13 amino acids. Per the germline V gene, CDR1 is MNHEY and CDR2 is SVGAGI. The CDR3 DNA is TGTGCCAGCAGTCACCCACAGGGCTCTGAAGCTTTCTTT. Encoded protein: CASSHPQGSEAFF.

This clonotype was detected a few times. This chain connects TRBV9 to TRBJ2-5; D is possibly TRBD2 (6 bases). Germline V lookup: CDR1 SGDLS, CDR2 YYNGEE. V lost 7 bases and J lost 2, with 12 bases in between. CDR3 length: 13 amino acids. The CDR3 here is CASRASDQETQYF. CDR3 DNA sequence: TGTGCCAGCCGGGCTAGCGATCAAGAGACCCAGTACTTC.

This clonotype has ten or more counts. The chain links TRBV27 to TRBJ1-1; TRBD1 might be the D (5 bases). V gave up 4 bases and J gave up 4 bases, with 10 bases separating them. Germline CDR1 MNHEY, CDR2 SMNVEV (reference sequence). The CDR3 has 13 residues. CDR3 sequence reads: CASSSPGSTEAFF. The CDR3 coding sequence is TGTGCCAGCAGTTCCCCAGGGAGCACTGAAGCTTTCTTT.

The table lists this clonotype with a count of one. The J gene is TRBJ1-5, the V gene TRBV30; 7 nucleotides align to TRBD1. Germline assignment: CDR1 GTSNPN and CDR2 SVGIG (reference sequence). Losses at the gene ends were 1 base for V and 4 bases for J; bases not matched to a gene: 1. The CDR3 runs 13 residues. CDR3 DNA: TGTGCCTGGAGTGACAGGGGTAATCAGCCCCAGCATTTT. It is translated as CAWSDRGNQPQHF.

The chain is built from TRBV14 and TRBJ2-7; D may be TRBD1 (5 bases). The CDR3 covers 14 residues. Germline CDR1 and CDR2: SGHDN and FVKESK. Trimming stripped 0 bases from V and 1 base from J, with 7 bases between. DNA of the CDR3: TGTGCCAGCAGCCAAGATAAGGGGTCCTACGAGCAGTACTTC. Translated: CASSQDKGSYEQYF.

This clonotype was seen at least ten times. J is TRBJ2-1 and V is TRBV7-7, with no clear D. The length of the CDR3 is 9 residues. Germline lookup yields CDR1 SSHAT and CDR2 FNYEAQ (reference sequence). The DNA for the CDR3 is TGTCTCAACTACAATGAGCAGTTCTTC. It specifies CLNYNEQFF.

The sample holds a few counts of this clonotype. The genes are TRBV20-1 and TRBJ1-2, with D perhaps matching TRBD1 (5 bases). Germline loops: CDR1 DFQATT, CDR2 SNEGSKA (reference sequence). V dropped 0 bases and J dropped 1 base, with 21 bases sitting between them. The CDR3 consists of 18 residues. This CDR3 reads CSARDRRVQLTINYGYTF. In DNA form, the CDR3 reads TGCAGTGCTAGAGATCGCAGGGTCCAGCTGACAATTAACTATGGCTACACCTTC.

The chain joins TRBV7-9 to TRBJ2-5; 11 bases map to TRBD2. After removal of 1 base from V and 11 bases from J, the junction contained 15 bases not matched to a gene. There are 17 residues in the CDR3. The germline gives CDR1 SEHNR, CDR2 FQNEAQ (reference sequence). CDR3 nucleotides: TGTGCCAGCAGCTTAGGTGGTCTAGCGGGAGGCCCAAATGAGCAGTACTTC. Its translation is CASSLGGLAGGPNEQYF.

This clonotype occurred a few times. The chain carries TRBV12-5 and TRBJ1-2; a possible D gene is TRBD1 (5 bases). The germline V gene has CDR1 LGHNT and CDR2 FRNRAP. Trimming shortened V by 2 bases and J by 7 bases, and 11 bases separated the two germline ends. The CDR3 consists of 13 residues. CDR3 bases: TGTGCTAGTGGTTTGAAAGACAGTCCTGGCTACACCTTC. Translating it yields CASGLKDSPGYTF.

The chain joins TRBV4-1 to TRBJ1-1; unclear D gene. Germline values: CDR1 MGHRA, CDR2 YSYEKL. Trimming shortened V by 1 base and J by 6 bases, and 15 bases separated the two germline ends. This CDR3 has 15 residues. CDR3 DNA: TGCGCCAGCAGCCAAGGCGGTCCGGGCCTGGCTGAAGCTTTCTTT. This gives the protein CASSQGGPGLAEAFF.

This rearrangement joins TRBV7-2 to TRBJ2-7; 12 bases are a match to TRBD1. V dropped 4 bases and J dropped 5; count of bases not matched to a gene: 3. The germline gives CDR1 SGHTA, CDR2 FQGNSA. This CDR3 region has 14 residues. CDR3 sequence (DNA): TGTGCCAGCAGCTGGGACAGGGGGCACCACGAGCAGTACTTC. Protein: CASSWDRGHHEQYF.

The J gene is TRBJ1-2, the V gene TRBV3-1, with D possibly being TRBD1 (5 bases). Germline CDR1 reads LGHDT; CDR2 reads YNNKEL (reference sequence). V was clipped by 7 bases and J by 6 bases, with 18 bases between them. This CDR3 contains 14 residues. In nucleotides, the CDR3 is TGTGCCAGCACCCAGACAGACTGGTACGATGGCTACACCTTC. Encoded protein: CASTQTDWYDGYTF.

The V call is TRBV14, the J call TRBJ2-1; D unclear. The CDR3 runs 13 residues. The germline V and J ends were trimmed by 1 base and 9 bases, with 10 bases remaining between them. CDR1 is SGHDN and CDR2 is FVKESK in the germline V gene. The CDR3 DNA sequence: TGTGCCAGCAGCCAAGCCCCTTCTGGTGAGCAGTTCTTC. The encoded protein is CASSQAPSGEQFF.

The chain carries TRBV20-1 and TRBJ2-1; TRBD2 agrees at 8 bases. The germline gives CDR1 DFQATT, CDR2 SNEGSKA (reference sequence). J lost 10 bases, V lost 8 bases, and 13 bases had no gene match. This CDR3 spans 13 amino acids. The CDR3 bases are TGCAGTTTATCCAGCATAGCGGGGTGGGAGCAGTTCTTC. It translates to CSLSSIAGWEQFF.

Details on this clonotype: It may be a read error: a sequence one base away is much more abundant. The V gene is TRBV12-3 or TRBV12-4, the J gene TRBJ2-7, with 7 bases identical to TRBD1. Trimming took 7 bases from V and 0 from J; bases not matched to a gene: 3. CDR3 length: 13 residues. The CDR3 protein is CASNWDSSYEQYF. The DNA of the CDR3 is TGTGCCAGCAACTGGGACAGCTCCTACGAGCAGTACTTC.

V and J are TRBV10-3 and TRBJ2-7; 8 nucleotides agree with TRBD1. The CDR3 sequence is 13 residues long. CDR1 is ENHRY and CDR2 is SYGVKD in the germline V gene. Losses at the gene ends were 3 bases for V and 6 bases for J; bases not matched to a gene: 4. The CDR3 protein is CAISDGQGAEQYF. CDR3 sequence (DNA): TGTGCCATCAGTGATGGACAGGGAGCCGAGCAGTACTTC.

The sample holds one count of this clonotype. This chain joins TRBV30 and TRBJ2-2; D gene ambiguous. Germline V CDR1 and CDR2: GTSNPN, SVGIG (reference sequence). V was pared by 2 bases and J by 3 bases, with 16 bases between. The CDR3 extends over 16 amino acids. The CDR3 region has the DNA TGTGCCTGGAGTCAATACCGAGACGGTTACACCGGGGAGCTGTTTTTT. Residues: CAWSQYRDGYTGELFF.

Only one count was recorded for this clonotype. This sequence joins TRBV5-1 and TRBJ2-3; 9 bases are shared with TRBD2. Germline V gene sequence: CDR1 SGHRS, CDR2 YFSETQ. V dropped 2 bases and J dropped 5; count of bases not matched to a gene: 9. The CDR3 sequence is 16 residues long. The CDR3 protein is CASSFVAGGPGDTQYF. Written as DNA, the CDR3 is TGCGCCAGCAGCTTCGTCGCGGGAGGGCCGGGAGATACGCAGTATTTT.

The genes are TRBV27 and TRBJ1-1; D unresolved. CDR1 is MNHEY and CDR2 is SMNVEV in the germline V gene (reference sequence). V lost 5 bases and J lost 1, with 8 bases in between. CDR3 length: 13 amino acids. The CDR3 is CASSTPANTEAFF. The CDR3 bases are TGTGCCAGCAGTACTCCCGCGAACACTGAAGCTTTCTTT.

This clonotype was seen a single time. CDR3 sequence reads: CASSSRTGVDQPQHF. The CDR3 nucleotides are TGTGCCAGTAGTTCCCGGACAGGGGTTGATCAGCCCCAGCATTTT. The V gene is TRBV19, the J gene TRBJ1-5, with 9 bases aligning to TRBD1. Germline lookup yields CDR1 LNHDA and CDR2 SQIVND (reference sequence). This CDR3 region has 15 residues. Unmatched junction bases numbered 7, after V lost 5 bases and J lost 5 bases.

This clonotype was detected only a few times. The chain couples TRBV27 to TRBJ1-6; D is perhaps TRBD1 (6 bases). There are 16 residues in the CDR3. CDR1 and CDR2 (germline): MNHEY, SMNVEV (reference sequence). Trimming took 0 bases from V and 6 from J, leaving 12 bases between them. The CDR3 spells CASSLSMGALNSPLHF. DNA of the CDR3: TGTGCCAGCAGTTTATCGATGGGGGCTCTTAATTCACCCCTCCACTTT.

Here the CDR3 reads CANEQATAGGYTF. The CDR3 DNA sequence: TGTGCCAATGAACAGGCGACGGCGGGAGGCTACACCTTC. This chain connects TRBV7-9 to TRBJ1-2; D perhaps matches TRBD1 (5 bases). CDR3 length: 13 amino acids. Per germline, CDR1 SEHNR and CDR2 FQNEAQ (reference sequence). V lost 10 bases and J lost 8, with 20 bases in between.

The chain has TRBV7-8 and TRBJ2-3, with 11 bases aligning to TRBD2. Trimming removed 5 bases from V and 3 bases from J; junction bases left unmatched: 7. CDR3 length equals 16 residues. CDR1 SGHVS and CDR2 FQNEAQ come from the germline V gene. The CDR3 region is CASSGIAGGPTDTQYF. The CDR3, as DNA: TGTGCCAGCAGCGGCATAGCGGGAGGGCCAACAGATACGCAGTATTTT. The full variable domain, its missing parts supplied by reference TRBV7-8 and TRBJ2-3, is GAGVSQSPRYKVAKRGQDVALRCDPISGHVSLFWYQQALGQGPEFLTYFQNEAQLDKSGLPSDRFFAERPEGSVSTLKIQRTQQEDSAVYLCASSGIAGGPTDTQYFGPGTRLTVL.

The CDR3: CSARVSGRSYEQYF. In nucleotides, the CDR3 is TGCAGTGCTAGAGTAAGCGGGAGGAGCTACGAGCAGTACTTC. This chain connects TRBV20-1 to TRBJ2-7; 9 bases align to TRBD2. The length of the CDR3 is 14 residues. V dropped 1 base and J dropped 3; count of bases not matched to a gene: 4. Germline values: CDR1 DFQATT, CDR2 SNEGSKA (reference sequence).

This chain joins TRBV18 and TRBJ1-4; 7 bases fit TRBD1. This CDR3 comprises 12 residues. V lost 5 bases and J lost 8; bases outside the gene matches: 2. CDR1 KGHSH and CDR2 LQKENI come from the germline V gene. The CDR3 here is CASSGDSEKLFF. In DNA form, the CDR3 reads TGTGCCAGCTCAGGGGACAGCGAAAAACTGTTTTTT.

The gene calls are TRBV4-1 and TRBJ1-5, with 7 nucleotides matching TRBD1. V shed 0 bases and J 1 base; nucleotides not matched to a gene: 6. CDR1 and CDR2 (germline): MGHRA, YSYEKL. CDR3 length: 17 residues. CDR3 protein: CASSQDRLGQSNQPQHF. The CDR3, as DNA: TGCGCCAGCAGCCAAGATCGTTTGGGACAGAGCAATCAGCCCCAGCATTTT.